The next 13 T cell receptor beta chains were all read from a single sample in a study of blood T cell repertoires in COVID-19. Produced via immunoSEQ multiplex PCR; TCRdb's table is partial and in-frame only. Seen here are roughly 200,000 clones, roughly 85% observed once, and the top ten hold 5% to 8%. The sample consisted of PBMCs or T cells enriched from blood (not recorded which). The source is a man aged 35 to 55 who had recovered from COVID-19.

This chain uses TRBV24-1 with TRBJ1-1; D remains unclear. Germline assignment: CDR1 KGHDR and CDR2 SFDVKD. V was clipped by 2 bases and J by 0 bases, with 3 bases between them. This CDR3 region has 13 residues. This CDR3 reads CATSDSVNTEAFF. In nucleotides, the CDR3 is TGTGCCACCAGTGATTCGGTGAACACTGAAGCTTTCTTT.

This clone was seen once. The chain uses TRBV5-1 and TRBJ2-3; D is ambiguous. This CDR3 comprises 13 residues. Germline V gene sequence: CDR1 SGHRS, CDR2 YFSETQ. Deletions cut 0 bases from V and 6 bases from J, with 8 bases between. The CDR3 sequence is CASSLDSADTQYF. DNA for the CDR3: TGCGCCAGCAGCTTGGATTCCGCGGATACGCAGTATTTT.

CDR3 nucleotide sequence: TGTGCCAGCAGTGAAGTTGGGCTCCTCAGCACTGAAGCTTTCTTT. As protein: CASSEVGLLSTEAFF. This sequence joins TRBV2 and TRBJ1-1; no firm D call. Germline V CDR1 and CDR2: SNHLY, FYNNEI. The ends were cut back, 1 base at V and 4 bases at J, with 13 bases in the middle. This CDR3 is 15 amino acids long.

This clone has more than one count but fewer than ten. CDR3 sequence reads: CASSTDRGANYGYTF. In nucleotides, the CDR3 is TGTGCCAGCAGTACGGACAGGGGAGCTAACTATGGCTACACCTTC. V usage is TRBV2 and J usage is TRBJ1-2; 9 bases map to TRBD1. From germline, CDR1 is SNHLY and CDR2 FYNNEI. This CDR3 contains 15 residues. The V gene end was trimmed by 5 bases and the J gene end by 0 bases; junction bases not matched to a gene: 4.

V gene TRBV19 combines with J gene TRBJ1-2; 8 nucleotides line up with TRBD1. From germline, CDR1 is LNHDA and CDR2 SQIVND (reference sequence). This CDR3 is 15 amino acids long. V shed 0 bases, J shed 8 bases, and the junction held 8 bases outside the gene matches. The CDR3 DNA reads TGTGCCAGTAGTATAGATCGAAGTCAGGGGGCAGGCTACACCTTC. Translated: CASSIDRSQGAGYTF.

Only one count was recorded for this clone. This sequence joins TRBV15 and TRBJ2-2, with a possible D match to TRBD2 (6 bases). CDR3 length equals 19 residues. Per the germline V gene, CDR1 is LNHNV and CDR2 is YYDKDF (reference sequence). V was pared by 2 bases and J by 2 bases, with 21 bases between. The CDR3 DNA sequence: TGTGCCACCAGCAGACCCACAAGAGGGGTGGAGGGTAACACCGGGGAGCTGTTTTTT. Translated: CATSRPTRGVEGNTGELFF.

The rearrangement joins TRBV4-1 to TRBJ1-1; TRBD1 aligns across 11 bases. This CDR3 is 15 amino acids long. The V segment lost 5 bases and the J segment 1 base; nucleotides outside the gene matches: 3. Germline loops: CDR1 MGHRA, CDR2 YSYEKL. For the CDR3, the DNA is TGCGCCAGCAGCGGAGGGACAGGGGGGAACACTGAAGCTTTCTTT. Translated: CASSGGTGGNTEAFF.

The gene calls are TRBV11-3 and TRBJ1-1, with a tentative D call TRBD1 (6 bases). The CDR3 runs 15 residues. V lost 6 bases and J 3 bases, leaving 17 bases between the germline ends. Germline values: CDR1 SGHNT, CDR2 YENEEA. The CDR3 reads CASSLGGARDTEAFF. CDR3 DNA sequence: TGTGCCAGCAGTTTGGGGGGGGCGAGGGACACTGAAGCTTTCTTT.

The chain uses TRBV19 and TRBJ1-1; 10 bases match TRBD1. With 3 bases clipped from V and 11 bases from J, the junction kept 12 bases outside the gene matches. Germline CDR1 LNHDA, CDR2 SQIVND (reference sequence). This CDR3 is 15 amino acids long. The CDR3 is CASSMLSGTGVMAFF. DNA for the CDR3: TGTGCCAGTAGTATGTTAAGCGGGACAGGGGTGATGGCTTTCTTT. Looking up the rest from reference TRBV19 and TRBJ1-1 gives the full variable domain: DGGITQSPKYLFRKEGQNVTLSCEQNLNHDAMYWYRQDPGQGLRLIYYSQIVNDFQKGDIAEGYSVSREKKESFPLTVTSAQKNPTAFYLCASSMLSGTGVMAFFGQGTRLTVV.

This sequence joins TRBV10-1 and TRBJ2-3; D may be TRBD1 (6 bases). The CDR3 length is 14 residues. Germline V gives CDR1 WNHNN, CDR2 SYGVQD (reference sequence). V lost 6 bases and J lost 5, with 15 bases in between. As DNA, the CDR3 is TGCGCCAGCAGCGGTATTTCAGGGGAAGATACGCAGTATTTT. It is translated as CASSGISGEDTQYF.

This sequence joins TRBV11-3 and TRBJ2-1; no reliable D call. The CDR3 consists of 13 residues. V was shortened by 2 bases and J by 5 bases, with 7 bases between the two germline ends. Germline CDR1 SGHNT, CDR2 YENEEA. The CDR3 sequence: CASSLWADNEQFF. The DNA for the CDR3 is TGTGCCAGCAGCTTATGGGCAGACAATGAGCAGTTCTTC.

The J gene is TRBJ1-1, the V gene TRBV11-1; D unresolved. V was cut by 5 bases and J by 0 bases, with 7 bases left in between. CDR1 SGHAT and CDR2 FQDESV come from the germline V gene (reference sequence). This CDR3 contains 13 residues. The DNA for the CDR3 is TGTGCCAGCAGCCCGGGATTGAACACTGAAGCTTTCTTT. Its translation: CASSPGLNTEAFF.

The rearrangement uses TRBV24-1 and TRBJ2-7; 12 bases align to TRBD2. CDR1 and CDR2 (germline): KGHDR, SFDVKD. The CDR3 is made up of 15 amino acids. V shed 3 bases, J shed 7 bases, and the junction held 6 bases outside the gene matches. The CDR3 loop reads CATSDALAGGLEQYF. CDR3 DNA: TGTGCCACCAGTGATGCTCTAGCGGGGGGGCTTGAGCAGTACTTC.